A selection of T cell receptor beta chains follows, all from one sample in a study of CD8 T cells in ankylosing spondylitis. Each CDR3 protein is one row after TCRdb ran MiXCR on the 5' RACE reads. The data hold about 700,000 distinct CDR3 sequences, with around 19% observed a single time. Sequenced: blood, either unsorted or a sorted T cell fraction (not recorded which). The source of these receptors is a male donor with ankylosing spondylitis. CDR3s leave out the opening cysteine and the closing phenylalanine or tryptophan. Size is omitted from some rows. Given values are once, few, many or a class for expanded clones.

clone_size,j_call,v_call,cdr3_aa
few,TRBJ2-6,TRBV7-3,ASSEPSSGANVLT
NA,TRBJ2-5,TRBV4-3,ASSHGWTGQETQY
few,TRBJ2-1,TRBV11-1,ASSSPGQGARGSSNEQF
NA,TRBJ1-5,TRBV15,ATSRDPYSNQPQH
few,TRBJ1-1,TRBV28,ASSFPSTGLAEAF
NA,TRBJ2-3,TRBV4-3,ASSQGSLSTDTQY
NA,TRBJ2-7,TRBV11-2,ASSTPLATSSYEQY
few,TRBJ1-3,TRBV28,ASGSVGGSSGNTIY
NA,TRBJ2-1,TRBV10-3,AISESGLAGIGADNEQF
NA,TRBJ1-1,TRBV7-8,ASSLEVETTEAF